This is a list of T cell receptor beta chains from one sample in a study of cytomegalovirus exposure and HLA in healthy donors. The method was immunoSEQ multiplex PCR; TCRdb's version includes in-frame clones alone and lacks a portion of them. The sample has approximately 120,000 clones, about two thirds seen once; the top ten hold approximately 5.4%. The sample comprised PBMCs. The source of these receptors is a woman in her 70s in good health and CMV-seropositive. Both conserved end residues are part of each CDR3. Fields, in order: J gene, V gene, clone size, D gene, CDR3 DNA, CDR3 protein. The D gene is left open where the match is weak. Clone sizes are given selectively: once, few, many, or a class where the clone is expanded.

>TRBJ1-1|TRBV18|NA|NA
TGTGCCAGCTCACCGTTGGCAGGGGACACTGAAGCTTTCTTT
CASSPLAGDTEAFF
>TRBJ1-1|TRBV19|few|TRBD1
TGTGCCAGTACCGCAATGATGGGACAGGCAGCTTTCTTT
CASTAMMGQAAFF
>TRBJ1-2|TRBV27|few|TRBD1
TGTGCCAGCAGTCCTATAGGACAGGGACCTTATGGCTACACCTTC
CASSPIGQGPYGYTF
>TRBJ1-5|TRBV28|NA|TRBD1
TGTGCCAGCACCCTCACAGGGGCAAATCAGCCCCAGCATTTT
CASTLTGANQPQHF
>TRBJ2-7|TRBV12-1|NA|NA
TGTGCCAGCAGCTCCCGGGACAGAAGAACCGAGCAGTACTTC
CASSSRDRRTEQYF
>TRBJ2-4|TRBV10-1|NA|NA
TGCGCCAGCAGTGAGTCTCAGGGGGGAAAAAACATTCAGTACTTC
CASSESQGGKNIQYF
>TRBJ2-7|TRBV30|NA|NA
TGTGCCTGGAACATGGGGCTATACGAGCAGTACTTC
CAWNMGLYEQYF
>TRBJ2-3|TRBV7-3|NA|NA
TGTGCCAGCAGCTTAAATTTCGCGTTCACAGATACGCAGTATTTT
CASSLNFAFTDTQYF
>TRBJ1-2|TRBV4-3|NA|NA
TGCGCCAGCAGCCAAGCCTGGGGAGGGGGGCGCGACGGCTACACCTTC
CASSQAWGGGRDGYTF
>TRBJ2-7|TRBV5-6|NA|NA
TGTGCCAGCAGCTTCCGGAGGGCAGGGGGTTCCTACGAGCAGTACTTC
CASSFRRAGGSYEQYF
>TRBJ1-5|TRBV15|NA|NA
TGTGCCACCAGCAGAGGTACAGGGAGAAATCAGCCCCAGCATTTT
CATSRGTGRNQPQHF
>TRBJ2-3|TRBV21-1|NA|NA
TGTGCCAGCAGCACAAACCCCCAACAGGGGGAAGGCACAGATACGCAGTATTTT
CASSTNPQQGEGTDTQYF
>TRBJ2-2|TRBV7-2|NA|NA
TGTGCCAGCAGCTTAGAGGATCTAGCGATCACCGGGGAGCTGTTTTTT
CASSLEDLAITGELFF
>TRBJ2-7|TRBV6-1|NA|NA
TGTGCCAGCAGTGTGACGGGGTCCTACGAGCAGTACTTC
CASSVTGSYEQYF
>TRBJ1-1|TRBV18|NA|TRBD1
TGTGCCAGCTCTCAGGGGACAGGGGAGACTGAAGCTTTCTTT
CASSQGTGETEAFF
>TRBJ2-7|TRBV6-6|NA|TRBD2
TGTGCCAGCAGTTACTCTGCCGGGGGGTCCGACGAGCAGTACTTC
CASSYSAGGSDEQYF
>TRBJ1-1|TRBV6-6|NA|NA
TGTGCCAGCAGTTACTCGGGCTACATGAACACTGAAGCTTTCTTT
CASSYSGYMNTEAFF
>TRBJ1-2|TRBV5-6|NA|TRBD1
TGTGCCAGCAGCTACGACAGGGATGGCTACACCTTC
CASSYDRDGYTF
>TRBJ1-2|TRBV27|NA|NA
TGTGCCAGCAGTCCAGACAGGATCTATGGCTACACCTTC
CASSPDRIYGYTF
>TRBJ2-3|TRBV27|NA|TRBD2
TGTGCCAGCAGTTTAGCGGCGGGGGGGCGCGAGTTGGGAGGTACGCAGTATTTT
CASSLAAGGRELGGTQYF
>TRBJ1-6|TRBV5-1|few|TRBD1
TGCGCCAGCAGCTTGGCGGGGACAGACTATTCACCCCTCCACTTT
CASSLAGTDYSPLHF
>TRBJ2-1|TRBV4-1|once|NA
TGCGCCAGCAGCCTAGGGCGGGGAGGCGCCTACAATGAGCAGTTCTTC
CASSLGRGGAYNEQFF
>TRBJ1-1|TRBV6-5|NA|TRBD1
TGTGCCAGCAAAAAGACAGGGCTGACTGAAGCTTTCTTT
CASKKTGLTEAFF
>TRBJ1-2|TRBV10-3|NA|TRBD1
TGTGCCATCGGGGACAGCGTTACTAACTATGGCTACACCTTC
CAIGDSVTNYGYTF
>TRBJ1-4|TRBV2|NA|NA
TGTGCCAGCAGTGGGCAGGGGACTAATGAAAAACTGTTTTTT
CASSGQGTNEKLFF
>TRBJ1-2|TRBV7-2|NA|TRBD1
TGTGCCAGCAGCTCCGGACAGGGGCCCTATGGCTACACCTTC
CASSSGQGPYGYTF